These 6 T cell receptor beta chains share one sample of origin, sequenced in a study of blood T cell repertoires in COVID-19. The method was immunoSEQ multiplex PCR; TCRdb's version includes in-frame clones alone and lacks a portion of them. The sample contains fewer than 350,000 clones, 89% of which appear only once. The sequenced material came from PBMCs or T cells enriched from blood (not recorded which). The origin of the receptors is a man in his sixties who had recovered from COVID-19.

This chain joins TRBV2 and TRBJ2-2, with 13 bases lining up with TRBD2. Germline V CDR1 and CDR2: SNHLY, FYNNEI. CDR3 length: 15 residues. V trimming: 6 bases; J trimming: 4 bases; junction bases outside the gene matches: 2. The CDR3 nucleotides read TGTGCCAGCAGCGGGACTAGCGGGACCACCGGGGAGCTGTTTTTT. It encodes CASSGTSGTTGELFF.

V and J are TRBV28 and TRBJ1-5; no reliable D call. Per germline, CDR1 MDHEN and CDR2 SYDVKM. CDR3 length: 12 residues. The V end was cut by 5 bases, the J end by 9 bases, with 11 bases between. The CDR3 bases are TGTGCCAGCAGTCTCCCCCGAGGGCCCCAGCATTTT. Amino acid sequence: CASSLPRGPQHF.

Note on this clone: The same CDR3 is also encoded by other DNA sequences in this sample. V gene TRBV9 combines with J gene TRBJ2-6; the D gene is possibly TRBD1 (5 bases). Trimming pared 2 bases from V and 0 bases from J, leaving 6 bases between. The V gene's germline CDR1 is SGDLS and CDR2 YYNGEE. This CDR3 has 15 residues. This chain's CDR3 is CASSVRGSGANVLTF. CDR3 coding DNA: TGTGCCAGCAGCGTTAGGGGCTCTGGGGCCAACGTCCTGACTTTC.

A single count supports this clone. The rearrangement links TRBV5-1 to TRBJ1-1, with 7 positions matching TRBD1. This CDR3 region has 16 residues. Per the germline V gene, CDR1 is SGHRS and CDR2 is YFSETQ. The V gene end was trimmed by 4 bases and the J gene end by 5 bases; junction bases not matched to a gene: 14. In DNA, the CDR3 is TGCGCCAGCAGCCAGGGGACAGCTACTTTAGGGACTGAAGCTTTCTTT. Translation: CASSQGTATLGTEAFF.

The CDR3 sequence: CASSPGLERTDTQYF. The CDR3 bases are TGTGCCAGCTCACCGGGACTAGAAAGAACAGATACGCAGTATTTT. The chain carries TRBV18 and TRBJ2-3; TRBD2 agrees at 8 bases. This CDR3 has 15 residues. The germline V gene encodes CDR1 KGHSH and CDR2 LQKENI. Trimming took 3 bases from V and 3 from J; bases not matched to a gene: 5. Variable domain in full (rest from reference TRBV18 and TRBJ2-3): NAGVMQNPRHLVRRRGQEARLRCSPMKGHSHVYWYRQLPEEGLKFMVYLQKENIIDESGMPKERFSAEFPKEGPSILRIQQVVRGDSAAYFCASSPGLERTDTQYFGPGTRLTVL.

This CDR3 is CASSLLAASSYNEQFF. The CDR3 region has the DNA TGTGCCAGCAGTTTACTAGCGGCCAGCTCCTACAATGAGCAGTTCTTC. This sequence joins TRBV7-3 and TRBJ2-1; TRBD2 matches at 8 bases. The CDR3 length is 16 residues. The V gene's germline CDR1 is SGHTA and CDR2 FQGTGA. The trim removed 6 bases at V and 0 bases at J, leaving 7 bases unmatched.